This TCR beta chain was captured by sequencing in a study of blood T cell repertoires in COVID-19. The assay was immunoSEQ multiplex PCR, and TCRdb's table has in-frame clones only and misses some. The sample contains 240,000 or so clones, roughly 86% of which appear only once. Membership in each cohort depended on participant-reported clinical history. Trimming pared 1 base from V and 6 bases from J, leaving 9 bases between. Germline-derived CDR1 and CDR2 are PRHDT and FYEKMQ (reference sequence). The CDR3 spans 13 residues. The TCR comes from a woman in her fifties or sixties who had recovered from COVID-19. V is TRBV13 and J is TRBJ1-2; no firm D call. Sequenced sample: PBMCs or T cells enriched from blood (not recorded which). CDR3 sequence reads: CASSLAIRDGYTF. The CDR3 DNA reads as TGTGCCAGCAGCTTAGCGATTCGCGATGGCTACACCTTC.